This T cell receptor beta chain was sequenced in a study of cytomegalovirus exposure and HLA in healthy donors. The PCR was carried out with 60 Vbeta primers and 13 Jbeta primers. Some clones are missing from TCRdb's copy, which holds only in-frame ones; the method was immunoSEQ multiplex PCR. Here the sample spans just over 150,000 clones, 70% to 85% being singletons. CDR3 length: 16 residues. Germline loops: CDR1 SGDLS, CDR2 YYNGEE. The V end lost 3 bases, the J end lost 5 bases, and 19 bases lay between the germline ends. The TCR originated in a woman in her 50s in good health and CMV-seropositive. The chain recombines TRBV9 with TRBJ2-3; maybe TRBD2 (6 bases). The specimen sequenced was PBMCs. The CDR3 sequence: CASSDRRRGEGDTQYF. In DNA, the CDR3 is TGTGCCAGCAGCGATCGCAGGCGGGGCGAGGGAGATACGCAGTATTTT.